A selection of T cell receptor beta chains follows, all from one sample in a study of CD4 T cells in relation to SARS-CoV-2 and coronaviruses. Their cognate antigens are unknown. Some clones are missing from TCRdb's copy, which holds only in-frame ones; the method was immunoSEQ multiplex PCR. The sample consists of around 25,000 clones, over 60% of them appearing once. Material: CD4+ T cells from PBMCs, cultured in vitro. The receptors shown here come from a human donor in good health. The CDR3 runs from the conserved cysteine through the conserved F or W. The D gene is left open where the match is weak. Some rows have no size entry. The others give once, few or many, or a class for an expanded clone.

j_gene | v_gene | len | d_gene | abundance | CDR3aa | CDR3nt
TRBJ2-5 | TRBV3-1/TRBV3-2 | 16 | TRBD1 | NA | CASSQPPPTGAETQYF | TGTGCCAGCAGCCAACCCCCCCCGACAGGGGCCGAGACCCAGTACTTC
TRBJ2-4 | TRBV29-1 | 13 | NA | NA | CSVDPAGDNIQYF | TGCAGCGTTGATCCCGCAGGGGACAACATTCAGTACTTC
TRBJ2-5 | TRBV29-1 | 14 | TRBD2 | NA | CSFGTSGTKETQYF | TGCAGCTTCGGGACTAGCGGGACAAAAGAGACCCAGTACTTC
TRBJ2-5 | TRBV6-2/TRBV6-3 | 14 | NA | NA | CASSYARPGETQYF | TGTGCCAGCAGTTACGCCCGGCCAGGGGAGACCCAGTACTTC
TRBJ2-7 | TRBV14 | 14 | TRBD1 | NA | CASSYRTGRYEQYF | TGTGCCAGCAGCTATAGGACAGGGAGATACGAGCAGTACTTC
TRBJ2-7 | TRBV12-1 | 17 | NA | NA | CASSFAAPTGRPYEQYF | TGTGCCAGCAGCTTTGCCGCCCCCACAGGGAGACCCTACGAGCAGTACTTC
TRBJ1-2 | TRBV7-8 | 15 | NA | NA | CASSLGRYWAYGYTF | TGTGCCAGCAGCTTAGGCCGGTATTGGGCCTATGGCTACACCTTC
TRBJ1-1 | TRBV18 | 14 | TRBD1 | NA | CASSTDRGNTEAFF | TGTGCCAGCTCAACAGACAGGGGGAACACTGAAGCTTTCTTT
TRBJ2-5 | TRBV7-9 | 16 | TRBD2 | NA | CASSWGLAGTQETQYF | TGTGCCAGCAGCTGGGGACTAGCGGGGACTCAAGAGACCCAGTACTTC
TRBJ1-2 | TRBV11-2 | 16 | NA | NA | CASSRAQGLLNYGYTF | TGTGCCAGCAGTCGTGCCCAGGGTCTCCTTAACTATGGCTACACCTTC
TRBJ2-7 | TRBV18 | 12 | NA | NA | CASSPQGPEQYF | TGTGCCAGCTCACCACAGGGGCCCGAGCAGTACTTC
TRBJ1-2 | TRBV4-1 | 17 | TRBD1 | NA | CASSQVLPGQVLYGYTF | TGCGCCAGCAGCCAAGTCCTTCCCGGACAGGTCCTCTATGGCTACACCTTC
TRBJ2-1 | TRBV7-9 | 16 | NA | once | CASSVIRGAAYNEQFF | TGTGCCAGCAGCGTCATAAGAGGGGCCGCCTACAATGAGCAGTTCTTC
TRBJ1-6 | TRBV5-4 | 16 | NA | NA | CASSPFDGTPESPLHF | TGTGCCAGCAGCCCATTTGATGGGACTCCAGAGTCACCCCTCCACTTT
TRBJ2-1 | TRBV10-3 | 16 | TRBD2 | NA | CAVSSGRVGDGNEQFF | TGTGCCGTTTCTAGCGGGAGGGTAGGGGATGGCAATGAGCAGTTCTTC
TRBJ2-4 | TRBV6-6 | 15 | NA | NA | CASKYPEGGKNIQYF | TGTGCCAGCAAATATCCGGAAGGGGGCAAAAACATTCAGTACTTC
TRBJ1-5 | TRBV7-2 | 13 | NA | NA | CASSRSPNQPQHF | TGTGCCAGCAGCAGGTCACCAAATCAGCCCCAGCATTTT
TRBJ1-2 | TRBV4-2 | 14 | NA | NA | CASSQRALRDGYTF | TGTGCCAGCAGCCAAAGGGCGCTTAGGGATGGCTACACCTTC
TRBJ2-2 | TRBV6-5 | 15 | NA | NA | CASTMTHSNTGELFF | TGTGCCAGCACTATGACACACTCGAACACCGGGGAGCTGTTTTTT
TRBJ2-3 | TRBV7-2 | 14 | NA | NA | CASSLARNTDTQYF | TGTGCCAGCAGCTTGGCTAGAAACACAGATACGCAGTATTTT
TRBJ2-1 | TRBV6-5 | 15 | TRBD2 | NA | CASSRTSGGLNEQFF | TGTGCCAGCAGTCGAACTAGCGGGGGACTAAATGAGCAGTTCTTC
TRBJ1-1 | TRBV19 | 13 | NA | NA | CASSIEGRDEAFF | TGTGCCAGTAGTATAGAGGGCAGGGATGAAGCTTTCTTT
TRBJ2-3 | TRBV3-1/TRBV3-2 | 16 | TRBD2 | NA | CASSQGFRGGTDTQYF | TGTGCCAGCAGCCAAGGTTTCCGGGGGGGCACAGATACGCAGTATTTT
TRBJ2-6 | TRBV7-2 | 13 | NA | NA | CASSFKGANVLTF | TGTGCCAGCAGCTTCAAAGGGGCCAACGTCCTGACTTTC
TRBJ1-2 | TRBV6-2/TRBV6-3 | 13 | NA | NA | CASSYEESKGYTF | TGTGCCAGCAGTTATGAGGAATCTAAGGGCTACACCTTC
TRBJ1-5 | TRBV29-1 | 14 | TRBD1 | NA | CSAAGTVSGQPQHF | TGCAGCGCCGCCGGGACAGTTTCAGGGCAGCCCCAGCATTTT
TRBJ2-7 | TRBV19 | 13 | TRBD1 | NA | CATTGTGAYEQYF | TGTGCCACAACCGGGACAGGGGCCTACGAGCAGTACTTC
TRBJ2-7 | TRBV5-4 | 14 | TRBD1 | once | CASRTGQGMHEQYF | TGTGCCAGCAGGACAGGACAGGGGATGCACGAGCAGTACTTC
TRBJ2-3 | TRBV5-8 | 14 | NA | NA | CASSFTGSTDTQYF | TGTGCCAGCAGCTTTACGGGTAGCACAGATACGCAGTATTTT
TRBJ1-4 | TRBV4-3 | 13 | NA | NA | CASSQFRGEKLFF | TGCGCCAGCAGCCAATTCCGGGGTGAAAAACTGTTTTTT
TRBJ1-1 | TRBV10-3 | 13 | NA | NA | CAITAEGRTEAFF | TGTGCCATCACTGCGGAAGGAAGGACTGAAGCTTTCTTT
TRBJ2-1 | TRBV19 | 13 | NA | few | CASSIVSPNEQFF | TGTGCCAGTAGTATTGTTTCTCCCAATGAGCAGTTCTTC
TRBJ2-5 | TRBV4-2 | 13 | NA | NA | CASSQDPEETQYF | TGTGCCAGCAGCCAAGACCCAGAAGAGACCCAGTACTTC
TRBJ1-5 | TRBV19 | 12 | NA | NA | CASEVSNQPQHF | TGTGCCAGCGAAGTAAGCAATCAGCCCCAGCATTTT
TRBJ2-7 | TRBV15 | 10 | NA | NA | CATPPGEQYF | TGTGCCACCCCCCCGGGAGAGCAGTACTTC
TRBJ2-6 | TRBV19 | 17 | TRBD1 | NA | CASIARDRGLGANVLTF | TGTGCCAGTATTGCCCGGGACAGGGGGCTCGGGGCCAACGTCCTGACTTTC
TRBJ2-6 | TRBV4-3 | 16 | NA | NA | CASSQGLERGANVLTF | TGCGCCAGCAGCCAAGGTCTTGAGAGGGGAGCCAACGTCCTGACTTTC
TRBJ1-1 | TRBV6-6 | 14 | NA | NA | CASSYGGGNTEAFF | TGTGCCAGCAGTTACGGGGGAGGAAACACTGAAGCTTTCTTT
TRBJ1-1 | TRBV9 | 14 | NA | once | CASSQDGRSTEAFF | TGTGCCAGCAGCCAAGACGGTAGAAGCACTGAAGCTTTCTTT
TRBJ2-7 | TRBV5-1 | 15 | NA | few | CASSLGQYSSYEQYF | TGCGCCAGCAGCTTGGGACAGTATTCTTCCTACGAGCAGTACTTC
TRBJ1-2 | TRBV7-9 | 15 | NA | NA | CASSLLGGANYGYTF | TGTGCCAGCAGCCTTTTAGGCGGGGCTAACTATGGCTACACCTTC
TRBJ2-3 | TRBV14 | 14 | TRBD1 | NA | CASSPTGGADTQYF | TGTGCCAGCAGCCCGACAGGGGGGGCAGATACGCAGTATTTT
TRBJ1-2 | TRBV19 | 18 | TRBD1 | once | CASSIDRRGQGAFKGYTF | TGTGCCAGTAGTATAGATCGCCGAGGACAGGGGGCGTTCAAGGGCTACACCTTC
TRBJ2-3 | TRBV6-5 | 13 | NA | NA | CAGGPESTDTQYF | TGTGCCGGGGGACCAGAGAGCACAGATACGCAGTATTTT
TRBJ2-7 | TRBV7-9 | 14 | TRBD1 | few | CASSTDRESYEQYF | TGTGCCAGCAGCACCGACAGGGAATCCTACGAGCAGTACTTC